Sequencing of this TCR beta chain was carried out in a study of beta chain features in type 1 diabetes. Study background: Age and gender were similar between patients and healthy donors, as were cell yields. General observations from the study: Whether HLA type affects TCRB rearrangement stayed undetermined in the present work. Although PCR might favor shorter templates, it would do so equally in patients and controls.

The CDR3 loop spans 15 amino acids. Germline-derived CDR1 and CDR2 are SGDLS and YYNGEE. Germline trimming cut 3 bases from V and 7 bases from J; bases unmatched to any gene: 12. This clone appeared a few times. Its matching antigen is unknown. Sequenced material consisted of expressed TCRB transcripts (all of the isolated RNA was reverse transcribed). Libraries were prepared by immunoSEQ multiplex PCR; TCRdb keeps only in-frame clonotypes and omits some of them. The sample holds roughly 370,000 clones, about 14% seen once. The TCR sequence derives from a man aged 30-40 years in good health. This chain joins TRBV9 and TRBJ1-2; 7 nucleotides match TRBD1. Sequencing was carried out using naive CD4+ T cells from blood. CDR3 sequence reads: CASSGNRGILGGYTF. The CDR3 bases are TGTGCCAGCAGCGGCAACAGGGGAATTCTAGGTGGCTACACCTTC.